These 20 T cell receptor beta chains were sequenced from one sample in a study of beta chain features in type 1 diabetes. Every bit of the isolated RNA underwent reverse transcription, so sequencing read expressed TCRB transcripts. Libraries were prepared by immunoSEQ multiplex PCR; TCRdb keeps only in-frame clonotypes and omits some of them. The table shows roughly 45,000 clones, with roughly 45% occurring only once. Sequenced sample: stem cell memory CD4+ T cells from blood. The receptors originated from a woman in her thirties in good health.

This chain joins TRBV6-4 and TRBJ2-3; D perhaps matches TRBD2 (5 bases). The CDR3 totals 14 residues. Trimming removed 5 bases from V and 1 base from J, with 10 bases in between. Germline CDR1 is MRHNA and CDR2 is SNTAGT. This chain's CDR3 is CASSSGEGTDTQYF. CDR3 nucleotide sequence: TGTGCCAGCAGTAGCGGAGAAGGCACAGATACGCAGTATTTT.

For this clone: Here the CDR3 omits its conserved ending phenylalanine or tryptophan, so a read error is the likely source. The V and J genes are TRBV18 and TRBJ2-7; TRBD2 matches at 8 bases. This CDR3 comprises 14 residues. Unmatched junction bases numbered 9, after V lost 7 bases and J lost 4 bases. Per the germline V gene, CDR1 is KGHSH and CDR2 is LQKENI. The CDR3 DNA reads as TGTGCCAGCTGGGCGTCGGGAGGGCCTTACGAGCAGTACTCC. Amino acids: CASWASGGPYEQYS.

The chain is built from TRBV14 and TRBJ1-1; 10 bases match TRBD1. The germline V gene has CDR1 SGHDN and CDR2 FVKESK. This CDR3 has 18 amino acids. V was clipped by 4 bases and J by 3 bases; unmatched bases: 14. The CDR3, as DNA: TGTGCCAGCAGCCGGATGGGGACAGGGGACCGGCTCTACACTGAAGCTTTCTTT. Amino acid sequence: CASSRMGTGDRLYTEAFF. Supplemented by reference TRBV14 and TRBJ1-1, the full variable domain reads EAGVTQFPSHSVIEKGQTVTLRCDPISGHDNLYWYRRVMGKEIKFLLHFVKESKQDESGMPNNRFLAERTGGTYSTLKVQPAELEDSGVYFCASSRMGTGDRLYTEAFFGQGTRLTVV.

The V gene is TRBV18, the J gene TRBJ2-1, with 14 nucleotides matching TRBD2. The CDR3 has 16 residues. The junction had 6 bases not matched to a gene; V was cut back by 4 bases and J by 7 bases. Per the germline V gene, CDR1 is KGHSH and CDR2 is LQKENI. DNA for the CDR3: TGTGCCAGCTCACAAGGGACTAGCGGGAGTAGGAATGAGCAGTTCTTC. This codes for CASSQGTSGSRNEQFF.

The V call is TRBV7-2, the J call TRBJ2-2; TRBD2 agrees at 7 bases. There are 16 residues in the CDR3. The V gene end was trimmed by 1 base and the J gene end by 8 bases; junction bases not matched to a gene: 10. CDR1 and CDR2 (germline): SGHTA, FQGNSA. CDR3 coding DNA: TGTGCCAGCAGCTTAGATTCGGCTAGCGGCGGTGGGGAGCTGTTTTTT. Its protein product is CASSLDSASGGGELFF.

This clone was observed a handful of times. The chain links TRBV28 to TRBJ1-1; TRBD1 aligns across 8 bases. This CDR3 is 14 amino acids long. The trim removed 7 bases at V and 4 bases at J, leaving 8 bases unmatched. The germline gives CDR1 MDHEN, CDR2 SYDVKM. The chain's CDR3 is CASNRQGFSTEAFF. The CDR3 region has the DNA TGTGCCAGCAATAGACAGGGGTTTAGCACTGAAGCTTTCTTT.

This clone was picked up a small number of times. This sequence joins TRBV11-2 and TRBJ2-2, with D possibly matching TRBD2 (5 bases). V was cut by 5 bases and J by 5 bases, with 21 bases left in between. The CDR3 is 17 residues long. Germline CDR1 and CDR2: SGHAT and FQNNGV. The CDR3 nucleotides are TGTGCCAGCAGCCCCCTCCATGGGCCCCGGAGGACCGGGGAGCTGTTTTTT. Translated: CASSPLHGPRRTGELFF.

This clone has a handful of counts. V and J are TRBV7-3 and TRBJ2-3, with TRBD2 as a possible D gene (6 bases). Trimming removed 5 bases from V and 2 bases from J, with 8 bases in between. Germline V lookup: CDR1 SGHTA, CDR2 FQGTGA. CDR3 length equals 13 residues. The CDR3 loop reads CASSREDTDTQYF. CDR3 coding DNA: TGTGCCAGCAGCAGGGAGGACACAGATACGCAGTATTTT.

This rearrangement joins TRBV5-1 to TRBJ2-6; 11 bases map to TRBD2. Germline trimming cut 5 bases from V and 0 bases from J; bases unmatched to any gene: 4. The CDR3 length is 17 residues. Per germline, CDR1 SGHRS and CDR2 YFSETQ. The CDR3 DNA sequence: TGCGCCAGCAGAACTAGCGGGAGAGTCTCTGGGGCCAACGTCCTGACTTTC. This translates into CASRTSGRVSGANVLTF.

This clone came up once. CDR3 sequence: CASSLGTVVYEQYF. CDR3 DNA sequence: TGTGCCAGCAGCTTGGGGACAGTAGTCTACGAGCAGTACTTC. This chain uses TRBV5-6 with TRBJ2-7, with D perhaps matching TRBD1 (6 bases). The CDR3 is made up of 14 amino acids. Germline V gene data show CDR1 as SGHDT and CDR2 as YYEEEE. V lost 0 bases, J lost 3 bases, and 10 bases lay in between.

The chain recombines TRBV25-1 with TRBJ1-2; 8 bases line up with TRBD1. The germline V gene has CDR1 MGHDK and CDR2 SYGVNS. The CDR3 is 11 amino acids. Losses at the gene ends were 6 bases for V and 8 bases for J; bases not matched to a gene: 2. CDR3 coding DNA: TGTGCCAGCAGCAGGGGGCGAGGCTACACCTTC. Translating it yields CASSRGRGYTF.

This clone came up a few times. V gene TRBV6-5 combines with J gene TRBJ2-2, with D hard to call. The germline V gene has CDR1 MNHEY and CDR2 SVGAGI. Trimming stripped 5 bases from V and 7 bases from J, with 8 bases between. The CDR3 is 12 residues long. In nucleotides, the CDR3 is TGTGCCAGCAGTGGGCTGGTCGGGGAGCTGTTTTTT. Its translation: CASSGLVGELFF.

The CDR3 region has the DNA TGTGCCAGCAGCGGGACTGATCAAGAGACCCAGTACTTC. It encodes CASSGTDQETQYF. The chain has TRBV13 and TRBJ2-5; TRBD2 might be the D (6 bases). V dropped 5 bases and J dropped 2 bases, with 9 bases sitting between them. The CDR3 totals 13 residues. From germline, CDR1 is PRHDT and CDR2 FYEKMQ (reference sequence).

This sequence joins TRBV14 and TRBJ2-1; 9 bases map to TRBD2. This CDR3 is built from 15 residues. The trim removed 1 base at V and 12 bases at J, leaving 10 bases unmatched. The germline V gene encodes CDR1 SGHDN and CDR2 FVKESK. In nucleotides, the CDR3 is TGTGCCAGCAGCCAAGGAGATAGCGGGAGACAACCGCAGTTCTTC. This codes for CASSQGDSGRQPQFF.

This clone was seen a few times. CDR3 DNA sequence: TGTGCCAGCAGCCTTGAACGGTCCTACGAGCAGTACTTC. Translating gives CASSLERSYEQYF. The J gene is TRBJ2-7, the V gene TRBV16, with D uncertain. Deletions cut 4 bases from V and 1 base from J, with 8 bases between. The CDR3 is 13 amino acids. The germline V gene has CDR1 KGHSY and CDR2 FQNENV.

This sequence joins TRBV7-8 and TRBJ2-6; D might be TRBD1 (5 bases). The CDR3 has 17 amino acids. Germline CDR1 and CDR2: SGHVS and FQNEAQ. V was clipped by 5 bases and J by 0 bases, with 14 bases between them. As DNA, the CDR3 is TGTGCCAGCAGCAACACCAGGGCTTCCTCTGGGGCCAACGTCCTGACTTTC. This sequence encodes CASSNTRASSGANVLTF.

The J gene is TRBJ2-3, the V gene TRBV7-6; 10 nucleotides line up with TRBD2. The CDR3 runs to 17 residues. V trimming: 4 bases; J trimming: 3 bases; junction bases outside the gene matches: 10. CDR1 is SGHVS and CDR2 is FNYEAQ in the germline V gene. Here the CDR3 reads CASSSQSSGRITDTQYF. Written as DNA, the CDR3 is TGTGCCAGCAGCTCCCAATCTAGCGGGAGAATTACAGATACGCAGTATTTT.

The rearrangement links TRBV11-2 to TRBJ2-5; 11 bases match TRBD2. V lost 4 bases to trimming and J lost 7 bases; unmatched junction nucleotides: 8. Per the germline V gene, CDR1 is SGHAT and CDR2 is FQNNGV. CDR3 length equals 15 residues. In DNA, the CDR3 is TGTGCCAGCAGCTCACTAGCGGGAGAGGAGGGGACCCAGTACTTC. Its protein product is CASSSLAGEEGTQYF.

The CDR3 coding sequence is TGTGCCAGTAGTATGAAGCCCACGAACACCGGGGAGCTGTTTTTT. This gives the protein CASSMKPTNTGELFF. V is TRBV19 and J is TRBJ2-2; D unresolved. CDR1 and CDR2 from the germline V gene are LNHDA and SQIVND (reference sequence). This CDR3 has 15 amino acids. V gave up 3 bases and J gave up 0 bases, with 8 bases separating them.

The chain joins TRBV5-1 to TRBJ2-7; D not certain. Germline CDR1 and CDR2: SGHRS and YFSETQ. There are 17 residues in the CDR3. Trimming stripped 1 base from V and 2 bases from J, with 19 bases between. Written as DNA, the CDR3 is TGCGCCAGCAGCTTGCAGGATACGGCAGACGAACCCTACGAGCAGTACTTC. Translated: CASSLQDTADEPYEQYF.